One sample yielded the 18 T cell receptor beta chains listed below, sequenced in a study of T-cell reconstitution after alpha-beta-depleted transplantation in children. Library preparation (for TCRbeta) was performed with unique molecular identifiers. MiXCR was run by TCRdb on the PCR reads, yielding one entry per CDR3 protein. The sample consists of about 900,000 distinct CDR3 sequences, about 29% of them appearing once. The specimen was PBMCs, mostly from graft donor cells, collected 360 days after TCRalphabeta/CD19-depleted stem cell transplant. The receptors were sampled from a boy less than two years old who had a stem cell transplant for SCID, so the T cells may come from the graft donor.

The CDR3 bases are TGTGCCAGCATGGGACAGGGGGCGGGCGAGCAGTACTTC. This sequence encodes CASMGQGAGEQYF. This sequence joins TRBV2 and TRBJ2-7; the match to TRBD1 covers 12 bases. This CDR3 has 13 residues. V gave up 7 bases and J gave up 6 bases; unmatched junction bases: 4. Germline CDR1 SNHLY, CDR2 FYNNEI.

The chain links TRBV15 to TRBJ1-1; TRBD1 is a possible D gene (6 bases). Germline lookup yields CDR1 LNHNV and CDR2 YYDKDF (reference sequence). Trimming stripped 5 bases from V and 2 bases from J, with 15 bases between. There are 15 residues in the CDR3. The CDR3 sequence is CATSGVRGRNTEAFF. The CDR3, as DNA: TGTGCCACCAGCGGTGTCCGGGGGCGAAACACTGAAGCTTTCTTT.

The chain joins TRBV12-3 or TRBV12-4 to TRBJ1-3; TRBD1 is a possible D gene (6 bases). V was cut by 6 bases and J by 5 bases, with 17 bases left in between. CDR3 length: 15 amino acids. Written as DNA, the CDR3 is TGTGCCAGCAGGCGGACCCGGGACAACCGAAACACCATATATTTT. It is translated as CASRRTRDNRNTIYF.

The V call is TRBV20-1, the J call TRBJ2-3; D is undetermined. The CDR3 is 14 amino acids. The germline V and J ends were trimmed by 3 bases and 1 base, with 11 bases remaining between them. Germline CDR1 reads DFQATT; CDR2 reads SNEGSKA (reference sequence). In nucleotides, the CDR3 is TGCAGTGCTAGCAGCGTCTCCCGCACAGATACGCAGTATTTT. Translating gives CSASSVSRTDTQYF.

The chain recombines TRBV10-3 with TRBJ2-1; D may match TRBD1 or TRBD2 (5 bases each). Trimming left V 3 bases short and J 7 bases short, with 16 bases between. The germline V gene has CDR1 ENHRY and CDR2 SYGVKD. There are 15 residues in the CDR3. CDR3 sequence: CAISDIGGFVNEQFF. DNA of the CDR3: TGTGCCATCAGTGATATTGGGGGATTTGTGAATGAGCAGTTCTTC.

This CDR3 reads CATRQGALNTEAFF. The CDR3 DNA sequence: TGTGCCACTAGACAGGGGGCGCTGAACACTGAAGCTTTCTTT. J is TRBJ1-1 and V is TRBV15; 10 bases map to TRBD1. CDR1 is LNHNV, CDR2 YYDKDF, per germline (reference sequence). The V and J ends lost 9 bases and 0 bases, in that order; junction bases with no gene match: 4. The CDR3 totals 14 residues.

The count of this clonotype is one. The chain employs TRBV12-3 or TRBV12-4 and TRBJ2-6; D is unresolved. The CDR3 sequence is 18 residues long. V was pared by 7 bases and J by 1 base, with 20 bases between. CDR3 residues: CASTQGRVPLSGANVLTF. The CDR3 bases are TGTGCCAGCACCCAAGGACGTGTTCCCCTGTCTGGGGCCAACGTCCTGACTTTC.

The gene calls are TRBV20-1 and TRBJ2-7; D assignment may be TRBD1 or TRBD2 (5 bases each). The germline CDR1 and CDR2 sequences are DFQATT and SNEGSKA (reference sequence). Trimming removed 6 bases from V and 0 bases from J, with 24 bases in between. CDR3 length: 17 amino acids. The CDR3 bases are TGCAGTGCAGGAGAAGTACACGGGGCCCTTAGCTCCTACGAGCAGTACTTC. Encoded protein: CSAGEVHGALSSYEQYF.

This clonotype showed up just a few times. The chain couples TRBV5-1 to TRBJ2-7, with 8 bases matching TRBD1. Trimming removed 3 bases from V and 0 bases from J; junction bases left unmatched: 5. The V gene's germline CDR1 is SGHRS and CDR2 YFSETQ. CDR3 length equals 15 residues. The CDR3 DNA reads TGCGCCAGCAGCTCAGGACAGGGCAGCTCCTACGAGCAGTACTTC. Its translation is CASSSGQGSSYEQYF.

This chain joins TRBV7-9 and TRBJ1-1; D not certain. V was clipped by 0 bases and J by 4 bases, with 9 bases between them. Germline CDR1 SEHNR, CDR2 FQNEAQ (reference sequence). This CDR3 has 14 residues. CDR3 loop: CASSLAEEGTEAFF. CDR3 nucleotides: TGTGCCAGCAGCTTAGCAGAAGAGGGCACTGAAGCTTTCTTT. Filled out from reference TRBV7-9 and TRBJ1-1, the complete variable domain reads DTGVSQNPRHKITKRGQNVTFRCDPISEHNRLYWYRQTLGQGPEFLTYFQNEAQLEKSRLLSDRFSAERPKGSFSTLEIQRTEQGDSAMYLCASSLAEEGTEAFFGQGTRLTVV.

CDR3 loop: CASSQDMERGVANEQFF. CDR3 DNA: TGTGCCAGCAGCCAAGATATGGAACGCGGGGTTGCCAATGAGCAGTTCTTC. The chain links TRBV4-2 to TRBJ2-1; possibly TRBD2 for D (6 bases). The CDR3 sequence is 17 residues long. Germline assignment: CDR1 LGHNA and CDR2 YNFKEQ. Trimming pared 0 bases from V and 6 bases from J, leaving 18 bases between.

The gene calls are TRBV25-1 and TRBJ2-3, with TRBD1 matching 8 bases. The CDR3 runs 15 residues. Germline trimming cut 3 bases from V and 3 bases from J; bases unmatched to any gene: 5. In germline, CDR1 is MGHDK, CDR2 SYGVNS. The CDR3 sequence is CASSDLDRVTDTQYF. CDR3 DNA sequence: TGTGCCAGCAGTGACTTGGACAGGGTAACAGATACGCAGTATTTT.

This clonotype was seen only a few times. This chain connects TRBV6-2 or TRBV6-3 to TRBJ1-1, with no clear D. This CDR3 spans 14 amino acids. Germline V gene data show CDR1 as MNHEY and CDR2 as SVGEGT. V lost 5 bases and J lost 4, with 14 bases in between. The CDR3 protein is CASSLQRVVTEAFF. The CDR3 nucleotides are TGTGCCAGCAGTCTTCAACGGGTGGTCACTGAAGCTTTCTTT.

This clonotype has a handful of counts. The J gene is TRBJ2-7, the V gene TRBV10-3; tentative D call: TRBD2 (5 bases). CDR1 is ENHRY and CDR2 is SYGVKD in the germline V gene. This CDR3 is built from 12 residues. Trimming stripped 4 bases from V and 5 bases from J, with 9 bases between. CDR3: CAISVTGNEQYF. The CDR3 coding sequence is TGTGCCATCAGTGTGACGGGGAACGAGCAGTACTTC.

The chain joins TRBV20-1 to TRBJ2-3; the D is unclear. This CDR3 spans 16 amino acids. V was cut by 3 bases and J by 2 bases, with 18 bases left in between. Germline V lookup: CDR1 DFQATT, CDR2 SNEGSKA (reference sequence). CDR3 DNA sequence: TGCAGTGCTAGGGGAATAACATCAGGATACACAGATACGCAGTATTTT. Its protein is CSARGITSGYTDTQYF.

The J gene is TRBJ1-3, the V gene TRBV29-1; possibly TRBD1 for D (5 bases). The V gene's germline CDR1 is SQVTM and CDR2 ANQGSEA. The length of the CDR3 is 13 residues. V lost 7 bases and J 0 bases, leaving 10 bases between the germline ends. Written as DNA, the CDR3 is TGCAGCGCGGGACGGAGCTCTGGAAACACCATATATTTT. It is translated as CSAGRSSGNTIYF.

The CDR3 bases are TGTGCCAGCAGCTTGTCAGTTAATCAGCCCCAGCATTTT. Its translation: CASSLSVNQPQHF. This chain joins TRBV7-8 and TRBJ1-5, with D unclear. The germline V and J ends were trimmed by 3 bases and 4 bases, with 7 bases remaining between them. There are 13 residues in the CDR3. Germline V CDR1 and CDR2: SGHVS, FQNEAQ.

The chain carries TRBV28 and TRBJ2-7, with D perhaps matching TRBD1 (6 bases). V was shortened by 5 bases and J by 0 bases, with 14 bases between the two germline ends. This CDR3 contains 15 residues. Per germline, CDR1 MDHEN and CDR2 SYDVKM. CDR3 amino acids: CASSLRGVYSYEQYF. The CDR3 nucleotides read TGTGCCAGCAGTCTCAGGGGCGTCTACTCCTACGAGCAGTACTTC.